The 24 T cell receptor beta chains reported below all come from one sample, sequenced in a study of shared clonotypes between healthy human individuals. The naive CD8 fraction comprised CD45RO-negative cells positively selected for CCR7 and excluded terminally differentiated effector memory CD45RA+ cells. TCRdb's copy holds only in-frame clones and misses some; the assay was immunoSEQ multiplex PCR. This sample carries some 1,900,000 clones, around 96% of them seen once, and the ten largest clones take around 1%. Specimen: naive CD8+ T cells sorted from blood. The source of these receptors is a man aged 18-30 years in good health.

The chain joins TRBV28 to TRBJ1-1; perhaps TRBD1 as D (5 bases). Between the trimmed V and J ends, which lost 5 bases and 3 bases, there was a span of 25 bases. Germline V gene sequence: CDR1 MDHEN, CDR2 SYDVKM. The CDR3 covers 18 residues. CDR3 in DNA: TGTGCCAGCAGTCCCCGGGGGACGAAATGGGTCGTGGACACTGAAGCTTTCTTT. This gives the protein CASSPRGTKWVVDTEAFF. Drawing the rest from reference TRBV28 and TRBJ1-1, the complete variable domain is DVKVTQSSRYLVKRTGEKVFLECVQDMDHENMFWYRQDPGLGLRLIYFSYDVKMKEKGDIPEGYSVSREKKERFSLILESASTNQTSMYLCASSPRGTKWVVDTEAFFGQGTRLTVV.

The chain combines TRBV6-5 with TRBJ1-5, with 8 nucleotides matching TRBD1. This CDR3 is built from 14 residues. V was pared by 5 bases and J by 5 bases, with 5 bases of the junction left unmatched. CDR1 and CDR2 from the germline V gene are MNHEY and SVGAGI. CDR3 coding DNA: TGTGCCAGCAGTCCACAGGGGGTGCATCAGCCCCAGCATTTT. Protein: CASSPQGVHQPQHF.

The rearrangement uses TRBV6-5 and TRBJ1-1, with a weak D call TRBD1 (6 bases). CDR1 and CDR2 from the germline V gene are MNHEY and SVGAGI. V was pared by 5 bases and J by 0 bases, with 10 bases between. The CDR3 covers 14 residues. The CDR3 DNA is TGTGCCAGCAGTCAGGGGAGCTTGAACACTGAAGCTTTCTTT. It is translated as CASSQGSLNTEAFF.

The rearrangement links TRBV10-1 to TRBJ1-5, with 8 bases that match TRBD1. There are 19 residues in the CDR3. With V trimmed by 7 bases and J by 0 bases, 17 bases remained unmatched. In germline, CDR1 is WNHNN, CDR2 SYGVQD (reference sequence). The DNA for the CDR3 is TGCGCCAGCAAACGGGGCCCAGGGACAGGCAGCTATAGCAATCAGCCCCAGCATTTT. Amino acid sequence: CASKRGPGTGSYSNQPQHF.

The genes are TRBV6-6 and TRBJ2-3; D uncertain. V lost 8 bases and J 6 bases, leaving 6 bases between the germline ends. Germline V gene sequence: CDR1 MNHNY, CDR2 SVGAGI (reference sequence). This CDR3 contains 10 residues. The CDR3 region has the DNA TGTGCCAGCGCAGAGGATACGCAGTATTTT. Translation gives CASAEDTQYF.

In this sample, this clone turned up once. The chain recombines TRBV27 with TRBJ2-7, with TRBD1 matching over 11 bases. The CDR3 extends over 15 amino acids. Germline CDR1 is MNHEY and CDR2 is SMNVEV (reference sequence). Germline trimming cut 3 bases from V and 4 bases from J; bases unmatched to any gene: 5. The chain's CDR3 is CASSFQDRGLYEQYF. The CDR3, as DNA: TGTGCCAGCAGTTTTCAGGACAGGGGGCTATACGAGCAGTACTTC.

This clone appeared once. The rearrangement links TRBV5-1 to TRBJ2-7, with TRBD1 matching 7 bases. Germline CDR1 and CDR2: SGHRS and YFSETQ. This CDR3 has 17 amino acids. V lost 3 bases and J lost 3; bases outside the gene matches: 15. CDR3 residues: CASSSYLIQGVHYEQYF. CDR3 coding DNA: TGCGCCAGCAGCTCGTATCTCATCCAGGGGGTCCACTACGAGCAGTACTTC.

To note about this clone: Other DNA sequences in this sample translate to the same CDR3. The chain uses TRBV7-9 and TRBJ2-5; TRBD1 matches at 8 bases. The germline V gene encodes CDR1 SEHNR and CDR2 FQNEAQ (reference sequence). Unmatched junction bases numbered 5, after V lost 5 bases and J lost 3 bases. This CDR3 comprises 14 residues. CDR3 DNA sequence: TGTGCCAGCAGCCCCCAGGGGGCAGAAGAGACCCAGTACTTC. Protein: CASSPQGAEETQYF.

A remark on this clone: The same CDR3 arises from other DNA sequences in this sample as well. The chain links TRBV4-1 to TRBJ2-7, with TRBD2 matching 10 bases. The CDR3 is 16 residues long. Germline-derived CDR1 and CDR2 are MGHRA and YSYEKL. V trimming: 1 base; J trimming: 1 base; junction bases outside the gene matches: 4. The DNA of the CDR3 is TGCGCCAGCAGCCAAGGGGCTAGCGGGGGTTCCTACGAGCAGTACTTC. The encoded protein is CASSQGASGGSYEQYF.

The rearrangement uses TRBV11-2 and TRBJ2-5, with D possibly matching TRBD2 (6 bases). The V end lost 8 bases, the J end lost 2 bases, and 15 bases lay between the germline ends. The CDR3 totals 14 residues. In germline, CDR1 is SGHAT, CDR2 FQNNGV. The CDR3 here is CASSPLRGQETQYF. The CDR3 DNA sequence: TGTGCCAGCTCCCCCCTGCGGGGTCAAGAGACCCAGTACTTC.

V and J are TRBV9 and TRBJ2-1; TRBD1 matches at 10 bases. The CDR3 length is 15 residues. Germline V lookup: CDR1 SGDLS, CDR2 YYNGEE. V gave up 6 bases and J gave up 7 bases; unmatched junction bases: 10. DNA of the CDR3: TGTGCCAGCACCCCCTGGGACAGGGGTTGGAATGAGCAGTTCTTC. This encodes CASTPWDRGWNEQFF.

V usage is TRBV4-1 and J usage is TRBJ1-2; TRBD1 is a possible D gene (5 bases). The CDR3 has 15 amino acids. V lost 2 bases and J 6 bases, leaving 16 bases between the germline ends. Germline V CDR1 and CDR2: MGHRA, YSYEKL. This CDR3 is CASSQSQVPPDGYTF. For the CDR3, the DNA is TGCGCCAGCAGCCAATCACAGGTGCCCCCTGATGGCTACACCTTC.

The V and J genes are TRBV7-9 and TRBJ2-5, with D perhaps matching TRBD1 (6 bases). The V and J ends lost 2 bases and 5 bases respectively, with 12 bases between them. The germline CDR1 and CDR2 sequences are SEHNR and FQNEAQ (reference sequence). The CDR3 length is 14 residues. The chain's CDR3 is CASSLSGVRETQYF. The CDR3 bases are TGTGCCAGCAGCTTATCAGGGGTTAGGGAGACCCAGTACTTC.

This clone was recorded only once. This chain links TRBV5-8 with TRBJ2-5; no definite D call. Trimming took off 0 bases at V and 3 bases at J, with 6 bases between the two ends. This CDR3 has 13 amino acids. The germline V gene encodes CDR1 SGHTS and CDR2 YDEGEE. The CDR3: CASSLDEEETQYF. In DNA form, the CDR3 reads TGTGCCAGCAGCTTGGACGAGGAAGAGACCCAGTACTTC.

The CDR3: CASSPLRGGRETQYF. DNA for the CDR3: TGTGCCAGCAGCCCTCTTAGGGGGGGCCGAGAGACCCAGTACTTC. The chain joins TRBV13 to TRBJ2-5, with a tentative D call TRBD2 (7 bases). Deletions cut 5 bases from V and 4 bases from J, with 17 bases between. The length of the CDR3 is 15 residues. Germline lookup yields CDR1 PRHDT and CDR2 FYEKMQ (reference sequence).

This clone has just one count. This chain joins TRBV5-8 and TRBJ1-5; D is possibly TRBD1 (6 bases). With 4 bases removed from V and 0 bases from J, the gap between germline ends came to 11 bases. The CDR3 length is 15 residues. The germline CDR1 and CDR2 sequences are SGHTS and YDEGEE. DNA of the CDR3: TGTGCCAGCAGCACAGGGTTGTATAGCAATCAGCCCCAGCATTTT. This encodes CASSTGLYSNQPQHF.

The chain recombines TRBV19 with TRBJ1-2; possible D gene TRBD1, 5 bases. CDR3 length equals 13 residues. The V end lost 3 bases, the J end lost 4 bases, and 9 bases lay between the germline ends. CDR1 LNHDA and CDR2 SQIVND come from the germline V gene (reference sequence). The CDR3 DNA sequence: TGTGCCAGTAGTATCGACAGTTCCTATGGCTACACCTTC. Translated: CASSIDSSYGYTF.

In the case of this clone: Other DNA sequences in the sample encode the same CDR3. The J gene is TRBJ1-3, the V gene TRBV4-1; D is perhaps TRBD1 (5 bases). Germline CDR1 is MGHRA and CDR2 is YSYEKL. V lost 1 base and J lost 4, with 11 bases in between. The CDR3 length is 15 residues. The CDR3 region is CASSQVGGSGNTIYF. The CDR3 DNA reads TGCGCCAGCAGCCAAGTGGGGGGGTCGGGAAACACCATATATTTT.

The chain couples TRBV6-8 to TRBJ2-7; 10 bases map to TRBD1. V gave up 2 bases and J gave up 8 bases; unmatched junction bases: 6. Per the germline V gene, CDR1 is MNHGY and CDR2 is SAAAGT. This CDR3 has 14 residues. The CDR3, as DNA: TGTGCCAGCAGTTACCGGGACAGGGGCTATAAGCAGTACTTC. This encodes CASSYRDRGYKQYF.

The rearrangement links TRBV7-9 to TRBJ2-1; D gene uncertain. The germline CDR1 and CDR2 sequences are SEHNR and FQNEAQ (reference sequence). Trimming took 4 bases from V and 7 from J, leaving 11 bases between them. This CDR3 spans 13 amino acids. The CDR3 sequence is CASSSPRLNEQFF. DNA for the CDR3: TGTGCCAGCAGCTCCCCCCGGTTGAATGAGCAGTTCTTC.

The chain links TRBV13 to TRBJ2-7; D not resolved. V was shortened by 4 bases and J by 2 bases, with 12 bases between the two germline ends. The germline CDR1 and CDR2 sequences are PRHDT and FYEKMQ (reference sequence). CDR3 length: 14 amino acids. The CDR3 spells CASSSVAGAYEQYF. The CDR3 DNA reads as TGTGCCAGCAGCTCCGTGGCAGGTGCCTACGAGCAGTACTTC.

The CDR3 nucleotides are TGTGCCAGCAGGACGACAGGGGGCAATCAGCCCCAGCATTTT. This sequence encodes CASRTTGGNQPQHF. The chain combines TRBV6-5 with TRBJ1-5, with TRBD1 identical over 8 bases. CDR1 is MNHEY and CDR2 is SVGAGI in the germline V gene. This CDR3 region has 14 residues. J was trimmed by 2 bases and V by 6 bases; bases with no gene match: 3.

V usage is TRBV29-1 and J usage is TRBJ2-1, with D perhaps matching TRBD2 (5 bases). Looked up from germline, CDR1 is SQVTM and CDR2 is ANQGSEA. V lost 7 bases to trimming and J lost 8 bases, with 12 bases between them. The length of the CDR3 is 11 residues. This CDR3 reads CSAEGADEQFF. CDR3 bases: TGCAGCGCTGAGGGTGCGGATGAGCAGTTCTTC.

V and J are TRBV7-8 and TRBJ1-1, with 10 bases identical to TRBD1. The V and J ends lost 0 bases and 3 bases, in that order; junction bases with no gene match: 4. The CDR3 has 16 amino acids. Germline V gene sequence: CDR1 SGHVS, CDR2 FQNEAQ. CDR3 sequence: CASSLARGTGDTEAFF. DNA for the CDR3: TGTGCCAGCAGCTTAGCGCGGGGGACAGGGGACACTGAAGCTTTCTTT.